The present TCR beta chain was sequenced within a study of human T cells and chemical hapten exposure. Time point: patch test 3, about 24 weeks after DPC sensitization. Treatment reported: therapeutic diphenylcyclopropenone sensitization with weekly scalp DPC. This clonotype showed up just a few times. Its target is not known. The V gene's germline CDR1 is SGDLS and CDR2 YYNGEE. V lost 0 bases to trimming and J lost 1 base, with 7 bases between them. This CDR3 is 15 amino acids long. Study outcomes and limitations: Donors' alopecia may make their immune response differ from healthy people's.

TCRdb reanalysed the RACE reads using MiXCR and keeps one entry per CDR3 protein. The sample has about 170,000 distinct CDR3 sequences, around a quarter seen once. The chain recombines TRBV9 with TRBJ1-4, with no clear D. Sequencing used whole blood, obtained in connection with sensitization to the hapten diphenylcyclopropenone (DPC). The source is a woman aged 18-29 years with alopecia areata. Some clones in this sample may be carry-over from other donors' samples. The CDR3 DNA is TGTGCCAGCAGCGTAGGCGGGAGAACTAATGAAAAACTGTTTTTT. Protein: CASSVGGRTNEKLFF.